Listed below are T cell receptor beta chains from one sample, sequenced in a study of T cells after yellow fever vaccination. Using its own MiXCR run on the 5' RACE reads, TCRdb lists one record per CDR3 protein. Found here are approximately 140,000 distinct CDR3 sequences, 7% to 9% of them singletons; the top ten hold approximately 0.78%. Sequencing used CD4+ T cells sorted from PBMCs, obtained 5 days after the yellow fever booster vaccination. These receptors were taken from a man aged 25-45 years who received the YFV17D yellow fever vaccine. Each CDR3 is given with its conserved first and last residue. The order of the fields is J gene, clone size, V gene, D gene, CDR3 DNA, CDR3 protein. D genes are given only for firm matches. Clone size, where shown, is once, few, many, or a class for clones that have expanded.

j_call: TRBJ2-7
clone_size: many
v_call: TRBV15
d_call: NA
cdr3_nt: TGTGCCACCAGCAGAGATGGGGGCAGGTTAAGCACCCTCTCCTACGAGCAGTACTTC
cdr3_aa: CATSRDGGRLSTLSYEQYF

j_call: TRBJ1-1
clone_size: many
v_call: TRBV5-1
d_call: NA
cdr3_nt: TGCGCCAGCAGCCGTGGCGGCACTGAAGCTTTCTTT
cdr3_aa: CASSRGGTEAFF

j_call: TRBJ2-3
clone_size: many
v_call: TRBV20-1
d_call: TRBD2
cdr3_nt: TGCAGTGCTAGGGCAGGAAGCGGGAGCGGTAGCACAGATACGCAGTATTTT
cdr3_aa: CSARAGSGSGSTDTQYF

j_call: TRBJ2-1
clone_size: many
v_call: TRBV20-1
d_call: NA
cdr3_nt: TGCAGTGCTAGTGGGCTTAGCTCCTACAATGAGCAGTTCTTC
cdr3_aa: CSASGLSSYNEQFF

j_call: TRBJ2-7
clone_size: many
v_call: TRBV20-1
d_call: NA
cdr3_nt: TGCAGTGCTAGTGAAGCGGCCTACGAGCAGTACTTC
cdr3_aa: CSASEAAYEQYF

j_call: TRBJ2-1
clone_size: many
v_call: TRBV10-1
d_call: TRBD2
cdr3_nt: TGCGCCAGCAGCACCGGGACTAGCGGGAGGGCCCTGTTCTTC
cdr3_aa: CASSTGTSGRALFF

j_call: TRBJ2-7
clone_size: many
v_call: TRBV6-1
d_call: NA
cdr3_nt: TGTGCCAGCAGAAGTTCGGGCTCCTACGAGCAGTACTTC
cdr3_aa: CASRSSGSYEQYF

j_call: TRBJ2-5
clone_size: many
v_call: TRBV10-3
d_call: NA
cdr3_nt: TGTGCCATCAGAGGACAGCAAGAGACCCAGTACTTC
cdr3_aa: CAIRGQQETQYF

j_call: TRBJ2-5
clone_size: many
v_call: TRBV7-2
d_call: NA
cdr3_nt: TGTGCCAGCAGCTTATTCCCCGGGGAGACCCAGTACTTC
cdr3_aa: CASSLFPGETQYF

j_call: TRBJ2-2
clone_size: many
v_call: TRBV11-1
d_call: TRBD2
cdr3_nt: TGTGCCAGCAGCTTAACGCGAGGACTAGCGGGTCACACCGGGGAGCTGTTTTTT
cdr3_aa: CASSLTRGLAGHTGELFF

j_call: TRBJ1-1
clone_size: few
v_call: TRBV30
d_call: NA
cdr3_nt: TGTGCCTGGAGTGTGATCGGTACCGGTAGTGATGAAGCTTTCTTT
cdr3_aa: CAWSVIGTGSDEAFF

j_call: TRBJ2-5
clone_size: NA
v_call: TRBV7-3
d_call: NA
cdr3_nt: TGTGCCAGCAGCCGTGACACGGCGGAGACCCAGTACTTC
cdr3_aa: CASSRDTAETQYF

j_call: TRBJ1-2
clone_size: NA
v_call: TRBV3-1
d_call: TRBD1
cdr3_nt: TGTGCCTCCTGCCATACCCGGACAGGGGGAAGGTTGAACTATGGCTACACCTTC
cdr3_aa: CASCHTRTGGRLNYGYTF

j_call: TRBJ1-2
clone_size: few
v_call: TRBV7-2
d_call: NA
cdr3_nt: TGTGCCAGCAGCTTGGATCGGGACATACGGTCGAGGGGCTACACCTTC
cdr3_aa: CASSLDRDIRSRGYTF

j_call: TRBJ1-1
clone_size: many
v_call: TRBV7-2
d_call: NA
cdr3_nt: TGTGCCAGCAGCTTAGGGGGGACGGCGAACACTGAAGCTTTCTTT
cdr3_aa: CASSLGGTANTEAFF

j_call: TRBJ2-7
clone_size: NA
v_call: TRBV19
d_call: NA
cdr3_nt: TGTGCCAGTAGTATTTCAAAAGAGGACGAGCAGTACTTC
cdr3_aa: CASSISKEDEQYF

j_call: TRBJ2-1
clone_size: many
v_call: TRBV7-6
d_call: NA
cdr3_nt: TGTGCCAGCAGCGGGCGGTCCGGAGGTGTTGTGAATGAGCAGTTCTTC
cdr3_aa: CASSGRSGGVVNEQFF

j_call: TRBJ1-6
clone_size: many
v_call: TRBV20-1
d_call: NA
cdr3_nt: TGCAGTGCGAGGGACCTTACCTATAATTCACCCCTCCACTTT
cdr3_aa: CSARDLTYNSPLHF

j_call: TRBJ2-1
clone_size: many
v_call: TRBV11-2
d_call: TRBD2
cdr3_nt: TGTGCCAGCAGCTTATTCGGGGCTACTAGCGGGAGCGGTAATGAGCAGTTCTTC
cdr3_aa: CASSLFGATSGSGNEQFF

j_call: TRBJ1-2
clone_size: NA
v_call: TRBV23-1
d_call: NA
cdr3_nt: TGCGCCAGCAGCCGCATTAACTTTTCCGGGACCACTTTTTCTAACTATGGCTACACCTTC
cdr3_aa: CASSRINFSGTTFSNYGYTF

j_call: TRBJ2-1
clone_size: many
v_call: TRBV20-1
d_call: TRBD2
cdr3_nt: TGCAGTGCTATAGTACTAGCGGGAGGTTGGGATGAGCAGTTCTTC
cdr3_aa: CSAIVLAGGWDEQFF

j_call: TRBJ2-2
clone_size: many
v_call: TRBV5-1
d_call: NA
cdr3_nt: TGCGCCAGCAGCTCGCGGACGGGGAACACCGGGGAGCTGTTTTTT
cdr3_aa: CASSSRTGNTGELFF

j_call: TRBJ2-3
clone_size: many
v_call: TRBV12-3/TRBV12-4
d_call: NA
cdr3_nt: TGTGCCAGCAGTTCGCCCTCGGGAGATACGCAGTATTTT
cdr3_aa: CASSSPSGDTQYF

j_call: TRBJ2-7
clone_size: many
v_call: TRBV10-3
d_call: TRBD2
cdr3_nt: TGTGCCATCAGTAGCGGGAGCTACGAGCAGTACTTC
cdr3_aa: CAISSGSYEQYF

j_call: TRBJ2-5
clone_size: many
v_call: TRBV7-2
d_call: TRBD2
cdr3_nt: TGTGCCAGCAGCTCTGGGACTACCCAAGAGACCCAGTACTTC
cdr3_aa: CASSSGTTQETQYF

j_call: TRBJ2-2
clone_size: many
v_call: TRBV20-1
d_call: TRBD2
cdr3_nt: TGCAGTGCGAGACTAGCGGGAGGGCCCGGGGAGCTGTTTTTT
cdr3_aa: CSARLAGGPGELFF

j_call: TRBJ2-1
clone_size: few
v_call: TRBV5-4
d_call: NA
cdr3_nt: TGTGCCAGCAGCTTGGGGCGGGGCGGCAATGAGCAGTTCTTC
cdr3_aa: CASSLGRGGNEQFF

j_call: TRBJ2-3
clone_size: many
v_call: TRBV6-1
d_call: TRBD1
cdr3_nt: TGTGCCAGCACCCCCCCGGGACAGCGCACAGATACGCAGTATTTT
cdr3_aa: CASTPPGQRTDTQYF

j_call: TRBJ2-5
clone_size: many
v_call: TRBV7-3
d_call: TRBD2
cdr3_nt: TGTGCCAGCAGCCCCGGGGGGACTAGGCGGGAGACCCAGTACTTC
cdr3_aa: CASSPGGTRRETQYF

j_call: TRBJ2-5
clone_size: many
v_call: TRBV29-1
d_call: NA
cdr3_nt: TGCAGCGCCGGAGAGACCCAGTACTTC
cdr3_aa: CSAGETQYF

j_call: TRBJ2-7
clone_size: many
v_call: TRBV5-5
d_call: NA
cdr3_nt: TGTGCCAGCAGCTTGTTAGGGGGGCCCTCCTACGAGCAGTACTTC
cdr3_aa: CASSLLGGPSYEQYF

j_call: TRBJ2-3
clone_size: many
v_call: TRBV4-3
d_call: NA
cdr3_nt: TGCGCCAGCAGCCAAGACGCGCTTAGCACAGATACGCAGTATTTT
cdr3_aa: CASSQDALSTDTQYF

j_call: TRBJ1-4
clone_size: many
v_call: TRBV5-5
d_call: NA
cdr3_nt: TGTGCCAGCAGGGGAGGTCTATCTCTGGAAAAACTGTTTTTT
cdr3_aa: CASRGGLSLEKLFF

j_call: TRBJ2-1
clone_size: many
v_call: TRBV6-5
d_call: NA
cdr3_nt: TGTGCCAGCAGTACCGATCTCAATGAGCAGTTCTTC
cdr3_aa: CASSTDLNEQFF

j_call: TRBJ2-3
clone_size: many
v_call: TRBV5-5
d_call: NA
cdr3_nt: TGTGCCAGCAGCTTACTTCAAGAAGATACGCAGTATTTT
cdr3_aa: CASSLLQEDTQYF

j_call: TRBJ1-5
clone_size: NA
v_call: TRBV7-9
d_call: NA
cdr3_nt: TGTGCCAGCAGCGTCCAGGGCCCCAATCAGCCCCAGCATTTT
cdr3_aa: CASSVQGPNQPQHF

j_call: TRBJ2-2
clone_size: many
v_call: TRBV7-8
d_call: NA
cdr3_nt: TGTGCCAGCAGCTTAGAAGTAATTGGGGAGCTGTTTTTT
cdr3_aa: CASSLEVIGELFF

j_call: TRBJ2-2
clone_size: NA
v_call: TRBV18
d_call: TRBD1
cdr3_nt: TGTGCCAGCTCACCGTTATACAGGGGAAGTATCGCGAACACCGGGGAGCTGTTTTTT
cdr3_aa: CASSPLYRGSIANTGELFF

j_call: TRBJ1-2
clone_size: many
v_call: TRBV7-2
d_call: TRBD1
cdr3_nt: TGTGCCAGCAGCTTAGGGAGGGGGCCCGGCTACACCTTC
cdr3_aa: CASSLGRGPGYTF

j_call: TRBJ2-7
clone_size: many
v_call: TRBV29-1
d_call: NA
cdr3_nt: TGCAGCGTTGAAGACGAAGGGACCGGTGGCTACGAGCAGTACTTC
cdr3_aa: CSVEDEGTGGYEQYF

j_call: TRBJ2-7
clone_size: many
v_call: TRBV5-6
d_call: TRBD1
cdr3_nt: TGTGCCAGCAGCTTGGGCGCAGGGGGCCCCTACGAGCAGTACTTC
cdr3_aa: CASSLGAGGPYEQYF

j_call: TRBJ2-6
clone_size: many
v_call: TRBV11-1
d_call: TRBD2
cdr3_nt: TGTGCCAGCAGCTTAGTCCCTGGTAGCGGGAGGGTTTCTGGGGCCAACGTCCTGACTTTC
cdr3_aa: CASSLVPGSGRVSGANVLTF

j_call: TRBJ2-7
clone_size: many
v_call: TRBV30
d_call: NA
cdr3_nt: TGTGCCTGCCTCGGGCAGGGGAACTCCTACGAGCAGTACTTC
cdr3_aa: CACLGQGNSYEQYF

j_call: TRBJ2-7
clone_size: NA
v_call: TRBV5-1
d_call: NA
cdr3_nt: TGCGCCAGCAGCCTTGACATGTCCGGCTACGAGCAGTACTTC
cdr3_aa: CASSLDMSGYEQYF

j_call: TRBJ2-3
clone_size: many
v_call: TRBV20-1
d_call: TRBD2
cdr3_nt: TGCAGTGCTAGAGCCCCCCCTGGGGGAGGGATCTCAGATACGCAGTATTTT
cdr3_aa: CSARAPPGGGISDTQYF